A selection of T cell receptor beta chains follows, all from one sample in a study of spatial heterogeneity in lung cancer. From the 5' RACE reads, TCRdb called clonotypes with MiXCR, one entry per CDR3 protein. In the table there are about 46,000 distinct CDR3 sequences, 12% of which are singletons. This specimen consisted of PBMCs, obtained at follow-up. The receptor set was obtained from a male donor with early-stage non-small cell lung cancer. Both conserved end residues are part of each CDR3. Each record gives: J gene, clone size, V gene, D gene, CDR3 protein, CDR3 DNA. D genes are given only for firm matches. The size of a clone is reported for some rows only, either as once, few or many, or as a class for expanded clones.

>TRBJ1-1|many|TRBV14|.
CASSQDLNTEAFF
TGTGCCAGCAGCCAAGACCTGAACACTGAAGCTTTCTTT
>TRBJ2-2|.|TRBV12-3/TRBV12-4|.
CASSLQGFGELFF
TGTGCCAGCAGTTTACAGGGATTCGGGGAGCTGTTTTTT
>TRBJ1-1|.|TRBV7-2|TRBD1
CASSLGQPNTEAFF
TGTGCCAGCAGCTTGGGACAGCCGAACACTGAAGCTTTCTTT
>TRBJ1-2|few|TRBV6-2/TRBV6-3|TRBD1
CASSPARQGTEYGYTF
TGTGCCAGCAGCCCAGCCCGACAGGGTACGGAGTATGGCTACACCTTC
>TRBJ2-7|few|TRBV11-2|.
CASSPQKGSSSLREQYF
TGTGCCAGCAGCCCTCAAAAGGGCTCCTCGTCCTTACGCGAGCAGTACTTC
>TRBJ2-3|.|TRBV6-5|.
CASSYLRADTQYF
TGTGCCAGCAGTTACCTTCGGGCAGATACGCAGTATTTT
>TRBJ1-5|many|TRBV20-1|.
CSAKQGRNQPQHF
TGCAGTGCTAAACAGGGAAGGAATCAGCCCCAGCATTTT
>TRBJ1-1|few|TRBV6-2/TRBV6-3|TRBD1
CASSYVGQGGRQAFF
TGTGCCAGCAGTTACGTCGGACAGGGAGGTCGACAAGCTTTCTTT
>TRBJ2-7|few|TRBV19|.
CASTQGNQREQYF
TGTGCCAGTACCCAGGGCAATCAGCGCGAGCAGTACTTC
>TRBJ1-1|few|TRBV7-9|.
CASSMGYTEAFF
TGTGCCAGCAGCATGGGGTACACTGAAGCTTTCTTT
>TRBJ2-3|many|TRBV7-9|.
CASSLDGYTDTQYF
TGTGCCAGCAGCTTAGACGGGTACACAGATACGCAGTATTTT
>TRBJ1-2|.|TRBV19|.
CASSIGTLNGYTF
TGTGCCAGTAGTATAGGGACACTCAATGGCTACACCTTC
>TRBJ1-6|many|TRBV23-1|.
CASNRGRRSPLHF
TGCGCCAGCAACCGGGGGCGCAGGTCACCCCTCCACTTT
>TRBJ1-1|many|TRBV20-1|.
CSATASGNTEAFF
TGCAGTGCAACAGCGAGCGGGAACACTGAAGCTTTCTTT
>TRBJ2-7|many|TRBV30|TRBD2
CAWTFSGRASSYEQYF
TGTGCCTGGACTTTTAGCGGGAGGGCCAGCTCCTACGAGCAGTACTTC
>TRBJ2-5|many|TRBV24-1|TRBD1
CATSEGDRVGETQYF
TGTGCCACCAGTGAAGGGGACAGGGTCGGGGAGACCCAGTACTTC
>TRBJ1-1|.|TRBV7-2|.
CASSPGGAPNTEAFF
TGTGCCAGCAGCCCAGGCGGGGCCCCGAACACTGAAGCTTTCTTT
>TRBJ2-5|.|TRBV2|.
CASSEPVLTREEYF
TGTGCCAGCAGTGAACCTGTACTTACAAGAGAGGAGTACTTC
>TRBJ2-6|many|TRBV24-1|.
CATSDSGANVLTF
TGTGCCACCAGTGATTCTGGGGCCAACGTCCTGACTTTC
>TRBJ1-4|few|TRBV20-1|.
CSARDLDRAEKLFF
TGCAGTGCTCGCGATCTCGACCGTGCTGAAAAACTGTTTTTT
>TRBJ2-5|many|TRBV5-5|TRBD1
CASSRQGGETQYF
TGTGCCAGCAGCCGACAGGGGGGAGAGACCCAGTACTTC
>TRBJ1-5|many|TRBV19|.
CASTDRPHQPQHF
TGTGCCAGTACTGACAGGCCTCATCAGCCCCAGCATTTT
>TRBJ1-5|.|TRBV7-9|.
CASSLANQPQHF
TGTGCCAGCAGCTTAGCTAATCAGCCCCAGCATTTT
>TRBJ1-2|.|TRBV3-1|TRBD1
CASSTGTGEYGYTF
TGTGCCAGCAGCACCGGGACAGGGGAATATGGCTACACCTTC
>TRBJ2-1|.|TRBV6-2/TRBV6-3|.
CASSRPGPPYNEQFF
TGTGCCAGCAGCCGACCGGGACCACCATACAATGAGCAGTTCTTC
>TRBJ1-6|.|TRBV12-3/TRBV12-4|TRBD1
CASSTTGGINSPLHF
TGTGCCAGCAGTACGACAGGGGGCATTAATTCACCCCTCCACTTT
>TRBJ1-6|few|TRBV5-6|.
CASSLDTNNSPLHF
TGTGCCAGCAGCTTGGACACCAATAATTCACCCCTCCACTTT
>TRBJ2-3|.|TRBV10-3|TRBD1
CAISESPQGADTQYF
TGTGCCATCAGTGAGTCTCCACAGGGGGCTGATACGCAGTATTTT
>TRBJ2-3|few|TRBV4-2|TRBD2
CASSQDPLAGESTDTQYF
TGTGCCAGCAGCCAAGACCCTTTAGCGGGAGAGAGCACAGATACGCAGTATTTT
>TRBJ1-1|few|TRBV4-3|.
CASSQDRRGEAFF
TGCGCCAGCAGCCAAGATCGTAGGGGAGAAGCTTTCTTT
>TRBJ1-1|.|TRBV6-6|.
CASSYSPQGRAFF
TGTGCCAGCAGTTACTCACCCCAAGGTAGAGCTTTCTTT
>TRBJ2-3|many|TRBV6-2/TRBV6-3|TRBD1
CASSRDSYSTDTQYF
TGTGCCAGCAGTCGGGACAGCTATAGCACAGATACGCAGTATTTT
>TRBJ2-3|few|TRBV7-9|TRBD2
CASSISAGGRTDTQYF
TGTGCCAGCAGTATTTCAGCGGGAGGCCGCACAGATACGCAGTATTTT
>TRBJ2-7|.|TRBV7-8|TRBD1
CASSYRDRGYLPYEQYF
TGTGCCAGCAGCTACCGGGACAGGGGCTATTTACCCTACGAGCAGTACTTC
>TRBJ1-1|many|TRBV7-2|.
CASSLASHTEAFF
TGTGCCAGCAGCTTAGCCAGTCACACTGAAGCTTTCTTT
>TRBJ1-3|.|TRBV10-3|.
CAIRGLSGNTIYF
TGTGCCATCAGGGGGTTATCTGGAAACACCATATATTTT
>TRBJ2-3|many|TRBV7-2|.
CASSLRAGPDTQYF
TGTGCCAGCAGCTTACGAGCTGGACCAGATACGCAGTATTTT
>TRBJ1-3|.|TRBV7-2|.
CASSFQWASGNTIYF
TGTGCCAGCAGCTTCCAGTGGGCCTCTGGAAACACCATATATTTT
>TRBJ2-3|.|TRBV7-2|TRBD1
CASSSPGQSTDTQYF
TGTGCCAGCAGTTCTCCGGGACAGTCCACAGATACGCAGTATTTT
>TRBJ1-2|many|TRBV9|.
CASAKDSRGYDYTF
TGTGCCAGCGCCAAGGACAGTCGGGGATATGACTACACCTTC
>TRBJ1-5|.|TRBV6-6|TRBD1
CASSYSRTGGAAQPQHF
TGTGCCAGCAGTTACTCGAGGACAGGGGGCGCGGCTCAGCCCCAGCATTTT
>TRBJ2-6|few|TRBV29-1|.
CSVALSSGANVLTF
TGCAGCGTCGCACTCAGCTCTGGGGCCAACGTCCTGACTTTC
>TRBJ2-7|few|TRBV30|TRBD1
CAGGQGAREQYF
TGTGCCGGGGGACAGGGGGCGAGAGAGCAGTACTTC
>TRBJ2-7|many|TRBV6-5|TRBD2
CASSPPGGRFYEQYF
TGTGCCAGCAGTCCCCCTGGCGGGAGATTCTACGAGCAGTACTTC
>TRBJ1-1|.|TRBV7-3|.
CASSLKVGRGTEAFF
TGTGCCAGCAGCTTAAAAGTTGGCAGGGGCACTGAAGCTTTCTTT
>TRBJ1-1|many|TRBV5-5|.
CASSSLVGSEAFF
TGTGCCAGCAGCTCTTTAGTTGGGTCTGAAGCTTTCTTT
>TRBJ1-1|many|TRBV5-1|.
CASSLGQRDTEAFF
TGCGCCAGCAGCTTGGGCCAACGGGATACTGAAGCTTTCTTT
>TRBJ2-3|few|TRBV5-1|.
CASSMKAAETDTQYF
TGCGCCAGCAGCATGAAGGCAGCGGAGACAGATACGCAGTATTTT
>TRBJ1-2|.|TRBV12-3/TRBV12-4|TRBD1
CASSLITGVGYTF
TGTGCCAGCAGCCTAATCACAGGGGTTGGCTACACCTTC
>TRBJ1-1|.|TRBV6-5|.
CASSLTRHTEAFF
TGTGCCAGCAGTCTCACCCGACACACTGAAGCTTTCTTT
>TRBJ2-1|few|TRBV20-1|.
CSARGRTSYNEQFF
TGCAGTGCTAGGGGTCGGACCTCCTACAATGAGCAGTTCTTC